The 32 T cell receptor beta chains in this list originate from one sample, sequenced in a study of chemoradiotherapy in HPV16-positive cancers. The table came from immunoSEQ multiplex PCR; TCRdb's copy has only in-frame clones and leaves some out. This table has a few hundred clones, roughly three quarters appearing once. Sequences were derived from tumor tissue, sampled from a patient who underwent chemoradiotherapy. The receptor source for this set is a human donor with HPV-associated anogenital cancer.

This clone was seen a single time. The chain recombines TRBV4-2 with TRBJ2-5; D is unclear. CDR3 length equals 13 residues. V lost 3 bases, J lost 0 bases, and 5 bases lay in between. Germline CDR1 LGHNA, CDR2 YNFKEQ. CDR3: CASSQNYQETQYF. The DNA for the CDR3 is TGTGCCAGCAGCCAGAACTACCAAGAGACCCAGTACTTC.

The chain is built from TRBV6-4 and TRBJ2-2, with 7 bases that match TRBD2. With V trimmed by 2 bases and J by 3 bases, 0 bases remained unmatched. The length of the CDR3 is 14 residues. The germline V gene has CDR1 MRHNA and CDR2 SNTAGT. DNA for the CDR3: TGTGCCAGCAGTGACGGGGGGGACACCGGGGAGCTGTTTTTT. It specifies CASSDGGDTGELFF.

This clone was seen only a few times. The chain recombines TRBV28 with TRBJ1-1; D is undetermined. CDR3 length: 13 amino acids. V gave up 5 bases and J gave up 0 bases, with 7 bases separating them. The germline V gene has CDR1 MDHEN and CDR2 SYDVKM. CDR3 in DNA: TGTGCCAGCAGTATTATCGTGAACACTGAAGCTTTCTTT. Translated: CASSIIVNTEAFF.

This clone was found once. The chain carries TRBV21-1 and TRBJ2-5. TRBV21-1 is labeled a pseudogene. CDR3 length equals 14 residues. For the CDR3, the DNA is TGTGCCAGCACTGTTACCGGTCAAAGGGAGACCCAGTACTTC. It translates to CASTVTGQRETQYF.

This chain joins TRBV4-1 and TRBJ2-1; 7 bases align to TRBD2. Germline lookup yields CDR1 MGHRA and CDR2 YSYEKL. V lost 1 base to trimming and J lost 1 base; unmatched junction nucleotides: 4. This CDR3 has 16 residues. Here the CDR3 DNA reads TGCGCCAGCAGCCAAGCAGGCGGGGGTTCCTACAATGAGCAGTTCTTC. Protein: CASSQAGGGSYNEQFF.

V gene TRBV28 combines with J gene TRBJ1-2; D is possibly TRBD1 (5 bases). The germline V gene has CDR1 MDHEN and CDR2 SYDVKM. The CDR3 is made up of 15 amino acids. V shed 4 bases and J shed 5 bases, with 17 bases lying between them. Here the CDR3 reads CASSSPSGSGYGYTF. In nucleotides, the CDR3 is TGTGCCAGCAGTTCCCCCTCCGGGTCAGGGTATGGCTACACCTTC.

The genes are TRBV4-1 and TRBJ1-5; D is unresolved. This CDR3 comprises 16 residues. Germline values: CDR1 MGHRA, CDR2 YSYEKL. Trimming pared 0 bases from V and 0 bases from J, leaving 9 bases between. CDR3 nucleotides: TGCGCCAGCAGCCAAGATACCCTTAATAGCAATCAGCCCCAGCATTTT. Translating gives CASSQDTLNSNQPQHF.

This chain links TRBV6-5 with TRBJ2-1; 9 bases match TRBD2. Trimming removed 4 bases from V and 3 bases from J; junction bases left unmatched: 7. The CDR3 contains 16 residues. The germline CDR1 and CDR2 sequences are MNHEY and SVGAGI. In nucleotides, the CDR3 is TGTGCCAGCAGTTGGTCTAGCGGGGAGATCTACAATGAGCAGTTCTTC. This sequence encodes CASSWSSGEIYNEQFF.

The chain joins TRBV6-6 to TRBJ2-3; D call uncertain. CDR1 and CDR2 from the germline V gene are MNHNY and SVGAGI (reference sequence). V lost 2 bases to trimming and J lost 2 bases, with 8 bases between them. The CDR3 runs to 14 residues. The CDR3: CASSYGEATDTQYF. CDR3 DNA sequence: TGTGCCAGCAGTTACGGTGAGGCCACAGATACGCAGTATTTT.

The chain couples TRBV11-2 to TRBJ1-2; 9 bases are a match to TRBD1. The length of the CDR3 is 16 residues. Germline loops: CDR1 SGHAT, CDR2 FQNNGV. Losses at the gene ends were 2 bases for V and 7 bases for J; bases not matched to a gene: 11. CDR3 loop: CASSLHSIPGQGGYTF. The CDR3 nucleotides are TGTGCCAGCAGCTTACATTCCATTCCGGGACAGGGTGGCTACACCTTC.

The V and J genes are TRBV6-6 and TRBJ2-2; 7 bases line up with TRBD1. The junction had 6 bases not matched to a gene; V was cut back by 4 bases and J by 4 bases. CDR1 and CDR2 from the germline V gene are MNHNY and SVGAGI (reference sequence). CDR3 length: 15 amino acids. DNA for the CDR3: TGTGCCAGCAGTTCCGACAGGGCGGGCACCGGGGAGCTGTTTTTT. Its protein is CASSSDRAGTGELFF.

The chain couples TRBV15 to TRBJ2-2; D uncertain. Between the trimmed V and J ends, which lost 5 bases and 7 bases, there was a span of 14 bases. This CDR3 has 14 residues. The germline V gene has CDR1 LNHNV and CDR2 YYDKDF (reference sequence). The CDR3 loop reads CATSPGGVYGELFF. The CDR3 bases are TGTGCCACCAGCCCTGGTGGGGTTTACGGGGAGCTGTTTTTT.

CDR3 bases: TGTGCCAGCTCGGGGACGGCGAACACCGGGGAGCTGTTTTTT. Translating it yields CASSGTANTGELFF. V gene TRBV6-5 combines with J gene TRBJ2-2; D may be TRBD1 or TRBD2 (5 bases each). The germline V gene encodes CDR1 MNHEY and CDR2 SVGAGI. Trimming took off 8 bases at V and 0 bases at J, with 10 bases between the two ends. This CDR3 is 14 amino acids long.

The V and J genes are TRBV7-1 and TRBJ1-1; no reliable D call. TRBV7-1 falls under the ORF class, with uncertain function. This CDR3 contains 14 residues. V was pared by 4 bases and J by 3 bases, with 12 bases between. DNA of the CDR3: TGTGCCAGCAGCTTGATTTATGGTGACACTGAAGCTTTCTTT. It yields the protein CASSLIYGDTEAFF.

The J gene is TRBJ1-5, the V gene TRBV6-1; D gene ambiguous. Looked up from germline, CDR1 is MNHNS and CDR2 is SASEGT. V lost 4 bases to trimming and J lost 0 bases, with 10 bases between them. The CDR3 spans 15 residues. DNA of the CDR3: TGTGCCAGCAGTGCCCAGAGATATAGCAATCAGCCCCAGCATTTT. It encodes CASSAQRYSNQPQHF.

The chain recombines TRBV7-3 with TRBJ2-3, with 14 positions matching TRBD2. CDR1 is SGHTA, CDR2 FQGTGA, per germline. The V and J ends lost 4 bases and 3 bases, in that order; junction bases with no gene match: 0. CDR3 length: 15 amino acids. CDR3 coding DNA: TGTGCCAGCAGCTGGACTAGCGGGGGGACAGATACGCAGTATTTT. Encoded protein: CASSWTSGGTDTQYF. Full variable domain (remainder filled in from reference TRBV7-3 and TRBJ2-3): GAGVSQTPSNKVTEKGKYVELRCDPISGHTALYWYRQSLGQGPEFLIYFQGTGAADDSGLPNDRFFAVRPEGSVSTLKIQRTERGDSAVYLCASSWTSGGTDTQYFGPGTRLTVL.

This chain connects TRBV6-4 to TRBJ2-1; 11 nucleotides align to TRBD2. The CDR3 is 15 amino acids. V was clipped by 5 bases and J by 2 bases; unmatched bases: 2. Germline CDR1 MRHNA, CDR2 SNTAGT. Written as DNA, the CDR3 is TGTGCCAGCAGTCCTAGCGGGGGGACCTACAATGAGCAGTTCTTC. This gives the protein CASSPSGGTYNEQFF.

This clone was observed a few times. The J gene is TRBJ1-4, the V gene TRBV20-1, with D unclear. The V gene's germline CDR1 is DFQATT and CDR2 SNEGSKA (reference sequence). V lost 5 bases, J lost 12 bases, and 13 bases lay in between. The CDR3 length is 11 residues. The CDR3 spells CSAVIIGELFF. The CDR3 DNA sequence: TGCAGTGCTGTCATTATCGGAGAACTGTTTTTT.

The chain employs TRBV11-3 and TRBJ2-3, with TRBD2 as a possible D gene (5 bases). Trimming left V 3 bases short and J 0 bases short, with 7 bases between. Germline CDR1 reads SGHNT; CDR2 reads YENEEA. This CDR3 spans 14 amino acids. CDR3 coding DNA: TGTGCCAGCAGCTTTGAGGGAAGCACAGATACGCAGTATTTT. It encodes CASSFEGSTDTQYF.

V and J are TRBV7-9 and TRBJ1-6; 7 nucleotides match TRBD1. Trimming cost V 5 bases and J 1 base; bases outside gene matches: 2. Germline V gene lookup returns CDR1 SEHNR and CDR2 FQNEAQ (reference sequence). The CDR3 is made up of 15 amino acids. The CDR3 coding sequence is TGTGCCAGCAGCCCAGGGGGGTCCTATAATTCACCCCTCCACTTT. Translating gives CASSPGGSYNSPLHF. Full variable domain (outside the CDR3, taken from reference TRBV7-9 and TRBJ1-6): DTGVSQNPRHKITKRGQNVTFRCDPISEHNRLYWYRQTLGQGPEFLTYFQNEAQLEKSRLLSDRFSAERPKGSFSTLEIQRTEQGDSAMYLCASSPGGSYNSPLHFGNGTRLTVT.

The chain combines TRBV5-4 with TRBJ2-3; 7 positions match TRBD1. With V trimmed by 3 bases and J by 5 bases, 9 bases remained unmatched. The CDR3 is 15 amino acids. Germline loops: CDR1 SGHNT, CDR2 YYREEE (reference sequence). CDR3 in amino acids: CASSSEGGAGDTQYF. CDR3 in DNA: TGTGCCAGCAGCTCCGAAGGGGGCGCGGGAGATACGCAGTATTTT. Full variable domain (remainder filled in from reference TRBV5-4 and TRBJ2-3): ETGVTQSPTHLIKTRGQQVTLRCSSQSGHNTVSWYQQALGQGPQFIFQYYREEENGRGNFPPRFSGLQFPNYSSELNVNALELDDSALYLCASSSEGGAGDTQYFGPGTRLTVL.

V usage is TRBV4-1 and J usage is TRBJ2-3; tentatively, D is TRBD2 (7 bases). The CDR3 runs to 15 residues. CDR1 MGHRA and CDR2 YSYEKL come from the germline V gene. The V end was cut by 0 bases, the J end by 4 bases, with 11 bases between. The CDR3 DNA is TGCGCCAGCAGCCAAGAGAGGGGGGGAGCAGATACGCAGTATTTT. Amino acid sequence: CASSQERGGADTQYF.

This clone was seen only a few times. The chain links TRBV14 to TRBJ1-1; no clear D. The V gene's germline CDR1 is SGHDN and CDR2 FVKESK. There are 13 residues in the CDR3. Trimming removed 0 bases from V and 8 bases from J, with 10 bases in between. The CDR3 DNA sequence: TGTGCCAGCAGCCAAGAATGGAGGAGGGAAGCTTTCTTT. Amino acids: CASSQEWRREAFF.

The chain employs TRBV7-3 and TRBJ2-3; 11 bases align to TRBD2. The CDR3 sequence is 15 residues long. Trimming took 4 bases from V and 4 from J; bases not matched to a gene: 4. CDR1 is SGHTA and CDR2 is FQGTGA in the germline V gene. This CDR3 reads CASSSTSGESDTQYF. CDR3 DNA: TGTGCCAGCAGCTCGACTAGCGGGGAATCAGATACGCAGTATTTT.

The V gene is TRBV6-5, the J gene TRBJ2-7; 10 positions agree with TRBD2. Germline V gives CDR1 MNHEY, CDR2 SVGAGI. V lost 6 bases, J lost 4 bases, and 9 bases stayed unmatched. There are 15 residues in the CDR3. CDR3 protein: CASSPGLADRYEQYF. The CDR3 nucleotides read TGTGCCAGCAGCCCAGGACTAGCGGATCGGTACGAGCAGTACTTC.

The chain recombines TRBV9 with TRBJ1-1; maybe TRBD1 (6 bases). Germline V gene lookup returns CDR1 SGDLS and CDR2 YYNGEE. V gave up 2 bases and J gave up 0 bases, with 11 bases separating them. The CDR3 has 15 residues. CDR3 DNA sequence: TGTGCCAGCAGCGTTTCCGGGACACTGAACACTGAAGCTTTCTTT. Translating gives CASSVSGTLNTEAFF.

The chain joins TRBV27 to TRBJ1-1; 7 bases align to TRBD1. V lost 5 bases to trimming and J lost 5 bases; unmatched junction nucleotides: 8. This CDR3 has 14 amino acids. Germline CDR1 reads MNHEY; CDR2 reads SMNVEV (reference sequence). Here the CDR3 reads CASSGEGGDTEAFF. CDR3 sequence (DNA): TGTGCCAGCAGTGGGGAAGGGGGCGATACTGAAGCTTTCTTT.

The chain uses TRBV19 and TRBJ1-1; D is ambiguous. Deletions cut 1 base from V and 3 bases from J, with 18 bases between. The CDR3 has 17 amino acids. Germline CDR1 and CDR2: LNHDA and SQIVND (reference sequence). The CDR3 DNA reads TGTGCCAGTAGTATAGCTCTAGGTCCGTCCCGGTACACTGAAGCTTTCTTT. Translation gives CASSIALGPSRYTEAFF. Based on the CDR3 plus reference TRBV19 and TRBJ1-1, the full variable domain is DGGITQSPKYLFRKEGQNVTLSCEQNLNHDAMYWYRQDPGQGLRLIYYSQIVNDFQKGDIAEGYSVSREKKESFPLTVTSAQKNPTAFYLCASSIALGPSRYTEAFFGQGTRLTVV.

J is TRBJ2-5 and V is TRBV6-1; 8 bases align to TRBD1. Looked up from germline, CDR1 is MNHNS and CDR2 is SASEGT. Unmatched junction bases numbered 4, after V lost 3 bases and J lost 1 base. The CDR3 spans 15 residues. CDR3 region: CASSDRDRGQETQYF. The CDR3 DNA is TGTGCCAGCAGTGACCGAGACAGGGGCCAAGAGACCCAGTACTTC.

The chain recombines TRBV19 with TRBJ1-2, with a possible D match to TRBD1 (5 bases). CDR1 LNHDA and CDR2 SQIVND come from the germline V gene (reference sequence). V lost 6 bases to trimming and J lost 2 bases, with 13 bases between them. The CDR3 sequence is 14 residues long. For the CDR3, the DNA is TGTGCCAGTAGGCGCAGGGAAATCAACTATGGCTACACCTTC. Encoded protein: CASRRREINYGYTF. Variable domain in full (rest from reference TRBV19 and TRBJ1-2): DGGITQSPKYLFRKEGQNVTLSCEQNLNHDAMYWYRQDPGQGLRLIYYSQIVNDFQKGDIAEGYSVSREKKESFPLTVTSAQKNPTAFYLCASRRREINYGYTFGSGTRLTVV.

The chain carries TRBV7-6 and TRBJ2-1; the D gene is possibly TRBD1 (5 bases). The germline gives CDR1 SGHVS, CDR2 FNYEAQ. V was trimmed by 1 base and J by 2 bases, leaving 12 bases between them. This CDR3 region has 16 residues. The CDR3 bases are TGTGCCAGCAGCTTAGTGGGCCAGGGCGCCTACAATGAGCAGTTCTTC. Translating it yields CASSLVGQGAYNEQFF.

This sequence joins TRBV27 and TRBJ2-6; possible D gene TRBD2, 6 bases. CDR3 length: 17 residues. Germline loops: CDR1 MNHEY, CDR2 SMNVEV (reference sequence). The germline V and J ends were trimmed by 6 bases and 0 bases, with 15 bases remaining between them. For the CDR3, the DNA is TGTGCCAGCAGCTCATTCGGGGGTAGCTCTGGGGCCAACGTCCTGACTTTC. Protein: CASSSFGGSSGANVLTF.